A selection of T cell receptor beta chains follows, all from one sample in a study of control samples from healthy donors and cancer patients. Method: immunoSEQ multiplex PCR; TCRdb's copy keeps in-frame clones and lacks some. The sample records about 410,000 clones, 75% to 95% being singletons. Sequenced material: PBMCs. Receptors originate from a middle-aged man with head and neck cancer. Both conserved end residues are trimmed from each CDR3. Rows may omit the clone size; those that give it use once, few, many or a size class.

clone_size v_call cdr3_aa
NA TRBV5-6 ASRTPGQSEAF
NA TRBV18 ASSSGLAGVGDTQY
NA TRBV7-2 ASSLLGGDQPQH
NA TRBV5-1 ASAPPDEQY
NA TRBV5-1 ASSIAFGANTGELF
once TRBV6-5 ASRTGQGSNYEQY
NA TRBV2 ARDSGGREQF
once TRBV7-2 ASSVSRGNTEAF
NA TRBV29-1 SVLPGDETQY
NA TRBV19 ASDTGTGGPSSYNEQF
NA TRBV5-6 ASSLGQPGQPQH
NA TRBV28 ASSFRDGDFYSNQPQH
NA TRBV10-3 AINPGAGYGYT
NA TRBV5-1 ASSPVPGDGADTQY
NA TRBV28 ASSLRRANGYT
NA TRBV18 ASSPQRGGDEKLF
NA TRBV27 ASSSTGTPNQPQH
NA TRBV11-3 ASSERGLPPHIPNIYEQY
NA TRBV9 ASSVGGSRADTQY
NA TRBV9 ASSSGTGSLEQY
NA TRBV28 ASSLVPGQDPLF
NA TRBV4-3 ASSQTGGETQY
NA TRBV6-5 ASLHGQGNYGYT
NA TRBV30 AWSPRGRTNEKLF
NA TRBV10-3 AISDLRGAAYEQY
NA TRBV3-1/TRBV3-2 ASSQGGEGGYGYT
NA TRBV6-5 ASSLLGVRNEQF
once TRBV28 ASSSGTERDTQY
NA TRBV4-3 ASSQDRGAGANVLT
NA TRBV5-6 ASIRSETQY
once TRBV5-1 ASSIPRTGNTEAF
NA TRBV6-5 ASSYVAELYNEQF
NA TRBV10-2 ATLETSGRSGELF
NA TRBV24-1 ATSDYDSYEQY
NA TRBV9 ASSSRDGLNEKLF
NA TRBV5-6 ASSLGFNRGEQPQH
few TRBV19 ASSMVGETQY
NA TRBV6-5 ASSTGGGNTIY
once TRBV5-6 ASSPAQETQY
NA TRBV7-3 ASSLGVSGANVLT
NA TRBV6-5 ATNNRGASYEQY
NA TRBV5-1 ASSLDGDSNQPQH
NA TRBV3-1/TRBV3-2 ASSHSTPDRVDEQF
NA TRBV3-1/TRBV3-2 ASSQMVLAGGDEQF
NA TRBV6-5 ASSYPTEMNTEAF
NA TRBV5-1 ASSLDPLTDTQY
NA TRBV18 ASSPGLPSGFYNEQF
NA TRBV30 AWIGGGGSSYEQY
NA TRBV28 ASSLGLAGNAGELF
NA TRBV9 ASSGRVGAGGGGETQY
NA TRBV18 ASSPSSGLEAF
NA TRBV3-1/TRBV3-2 ASSRAETTKGGNTIY
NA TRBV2 ASSLYTQY
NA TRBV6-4 ASSDGSTDTQY
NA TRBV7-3 ASSYQGTTEAF